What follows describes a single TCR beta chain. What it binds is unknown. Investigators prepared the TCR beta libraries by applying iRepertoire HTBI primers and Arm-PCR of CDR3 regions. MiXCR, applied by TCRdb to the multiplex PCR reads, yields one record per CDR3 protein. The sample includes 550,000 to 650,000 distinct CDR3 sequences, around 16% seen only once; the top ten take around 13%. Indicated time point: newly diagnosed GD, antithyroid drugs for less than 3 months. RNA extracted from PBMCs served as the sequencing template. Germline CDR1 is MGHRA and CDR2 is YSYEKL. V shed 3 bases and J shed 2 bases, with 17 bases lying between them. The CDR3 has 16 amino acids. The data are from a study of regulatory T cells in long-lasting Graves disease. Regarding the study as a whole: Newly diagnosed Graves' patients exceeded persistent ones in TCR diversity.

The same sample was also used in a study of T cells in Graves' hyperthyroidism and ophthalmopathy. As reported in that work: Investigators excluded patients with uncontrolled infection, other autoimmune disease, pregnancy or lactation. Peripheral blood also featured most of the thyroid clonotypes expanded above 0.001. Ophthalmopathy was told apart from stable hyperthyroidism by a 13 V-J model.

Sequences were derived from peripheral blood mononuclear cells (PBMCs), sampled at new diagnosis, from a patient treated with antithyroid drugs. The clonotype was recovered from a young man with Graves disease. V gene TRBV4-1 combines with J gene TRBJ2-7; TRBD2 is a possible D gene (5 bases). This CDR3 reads CASSQADWRATYEQYF. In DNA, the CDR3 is TGCGCCAGCAGCCAGGCCGATTGGCGGGCGACCTACGAGCAGTACTTC.